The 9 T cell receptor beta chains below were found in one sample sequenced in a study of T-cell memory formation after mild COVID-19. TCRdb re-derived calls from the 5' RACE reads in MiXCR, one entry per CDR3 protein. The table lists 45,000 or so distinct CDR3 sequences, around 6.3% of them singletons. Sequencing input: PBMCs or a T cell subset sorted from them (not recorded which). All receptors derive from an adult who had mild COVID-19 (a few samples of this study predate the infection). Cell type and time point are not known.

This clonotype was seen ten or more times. The CDR3 reads CASSQGWAVGTEAFF. In DNA, the CDR3 is TGTGCCAGCAGTCAGGGATGGGCCGTGGGCACTGAAGCTTTCTTT. The chain couples TRBV12-3 or TRBV12-4 to TRBJ1-1; a weak D match, TRBD1 (5 bases). The CDR3 totals 15 residues. Trimming left V 5 bases short and J 4 bases short, with 17 bases between.

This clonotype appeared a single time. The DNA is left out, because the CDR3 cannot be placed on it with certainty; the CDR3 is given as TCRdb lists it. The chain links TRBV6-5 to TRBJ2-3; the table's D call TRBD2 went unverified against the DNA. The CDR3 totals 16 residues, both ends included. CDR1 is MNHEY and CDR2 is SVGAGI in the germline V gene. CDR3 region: CASSSSGRPSTDTQYF.

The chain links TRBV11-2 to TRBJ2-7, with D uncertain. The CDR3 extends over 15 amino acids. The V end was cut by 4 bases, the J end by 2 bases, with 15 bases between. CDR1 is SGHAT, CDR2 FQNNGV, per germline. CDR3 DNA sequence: TGTGCCAGCAGCTCAACCCAGGTGGGCCCCTACGAGCAGTACTTC. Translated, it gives CASSSTQVGPYEQYF.

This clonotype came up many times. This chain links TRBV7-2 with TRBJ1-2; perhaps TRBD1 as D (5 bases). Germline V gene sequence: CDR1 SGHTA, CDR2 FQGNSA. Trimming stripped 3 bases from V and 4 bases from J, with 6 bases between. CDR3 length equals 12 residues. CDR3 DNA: TGTGCCAGCAGCTTCAGGGCCTATGGCTACACCTTC. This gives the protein CASSFRAYGYTF.

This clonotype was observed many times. CDR3: CASKGQGIVNQPQHF. CDR3 in DNA: TGTGCCAGCAAAGGACAGGGAATAGTAAATCAGCCCCAGCATTTT. The gene calls are TRBV2 and TRBJ1-5; TRBD1 matches 8 bases. V lost 7 bases to trimming and J lost 4 bases; unmatched junction nucleotides: 9. The CDR3 length is 15 residues. CDR1 is SNHLY and CDR2 is FYNNEI in the germline V gene.

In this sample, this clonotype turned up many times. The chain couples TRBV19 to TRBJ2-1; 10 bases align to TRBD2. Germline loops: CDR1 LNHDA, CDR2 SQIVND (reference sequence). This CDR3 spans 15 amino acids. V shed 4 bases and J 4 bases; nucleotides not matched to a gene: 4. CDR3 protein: CASSNRTSGYNEQFF. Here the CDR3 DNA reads TGTGCCAGTAGTAACCGGACTAGCGGTTACAATGAGCAGTTCTTC. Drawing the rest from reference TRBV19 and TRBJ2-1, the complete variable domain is DGGITQSPKYLFRKEGQNVTLSCEQNLNHDAMYWYRQDPGQGLRLIYYSQIVNDFQKGDIAEGYSVSREKKESFPLTVTSAQKNPTAFYLCASSNRTSGYNEQFFGPGTRLTVL.

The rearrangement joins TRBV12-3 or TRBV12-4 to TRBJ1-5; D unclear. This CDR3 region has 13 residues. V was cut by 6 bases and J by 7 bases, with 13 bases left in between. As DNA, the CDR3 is TGTGCCAGCAGCCGCGACCCGAACCAGCCCCAGCATTTT. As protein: CASSRDPNQPQHF.

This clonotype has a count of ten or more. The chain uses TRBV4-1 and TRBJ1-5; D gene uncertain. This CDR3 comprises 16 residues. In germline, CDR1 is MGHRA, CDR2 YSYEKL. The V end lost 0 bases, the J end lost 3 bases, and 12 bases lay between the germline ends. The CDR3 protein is CASSQESRLSNQPQHF. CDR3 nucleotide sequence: TGCGCCAGCAGCCAAGAAAGCAGGCTATCCAATCAGCCCCAGCATTTT.

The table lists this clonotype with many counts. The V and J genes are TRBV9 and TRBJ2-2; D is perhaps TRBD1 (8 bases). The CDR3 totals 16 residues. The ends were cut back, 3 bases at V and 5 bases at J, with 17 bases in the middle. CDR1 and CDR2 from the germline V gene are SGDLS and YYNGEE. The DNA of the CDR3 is TGTGCCAGCAGCGCAAGACAGGGGAGGGAAACCGGGGAGCTGTTTTTT. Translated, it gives CASSARQGRETGELFF.